This is a list of T cell receptor beta chains from one sample in a study of control samples from healthy donors and cancer patients. Sequencing was performed with immunoSEQ multiplex PCR; in TCRdb, only in-frame clones are kept and a portion is missing. This sample has about 110,000 clones, with 82% found just once. Sequencing was done on a sample of blood. Source of these receptors: a young man in good health. Each CDR3 is given with its conserved first and last residue. The order of the fields is D gene, J gene, clone size, V gene, CDR3 DNA, CDR3 protein. A D gene is named only where the DNA matches it firmly. Rows may omit the clone size; those that give it use once, few, many or a size class.

d_gene: TRBD1
j_gene: TRBJ2-5
abundance: .
v_gene: TRBV2
CDR3nt: TGTGCCAGCACGGACAGGGGTATATGGGAGACCCAGTACTTC
CDR3aa: CASTDRGIWETQYF

d_gene: .
j_gene: TRBJ2-2
abundance: .
v_gene: TRBV6-5
CDR3nt: TGTGCCAGCAGTTACCCCACCGGGGAGCTGTTTTTT
CDR3aa: CASSYPTGELFF

d_gene: .
j_gene: TRBJ2-6
abundance: .
v_gene: TRBV4-1
CDR3nt: TGCGCCAGCAGCCAAGATAATCCTTGGGGGCAGGGAGCTGGGGCCAACGTCCTGACTTTC
CDR3aa: CASSQDNPWGQGAGANVLTF

d_gene: .
j_gene: TRBJ1-5
abundance: .
v_gene: TRBV2
CDR3nt: TGTGCCAGCAGTGAAGGGGTTAGGGGTCAGCCCCAGCATTTT
CDR3aa: CASSEGVRGQPQHF

d_gene: TRBD2
j_gene: TRBJ2-7
abundance: few
v_gene: TRBV7-9
CDR3nt: TGTGCCAGCAGCGCTACTCCTAGCGGGGGGGGGCTCGGAACTCACTTC
CDR3aa: CASSATPSGGGLGTHF

d_gene: TRBD1
j_gene: TRBJ1-2
abundance: .
v_gene: TRBV9
CDR3nt: TGTGCCAGCAGCCCAGGGGGGGGCTCCTTTAATGGCTACACCTTC
CDR3aa: CASSPGGGSFNGYTF

d_gene: TRBD2
j_gene: TRBJ2-5
abundance: .
v_gene: TRBV9
CDR3nt: TGTGCCAGCAGCCCCGGGGGGGGGTTACAAGAGACCCAGTACTTC
CDR3aa: CASSPGGGLQETQYF

d_gene: .
j_gene: TRBJ1-4
abundance: .
v_gene: TRBV19
CDR3nt: TGTGCCAGTAGTAGAGGGCGGGAGGAAAAACTGTTTTTT
CDR3aa: CASSRGREEKLFF

d_gene: TRBD1
j_gene: TRBJ1-2
abundance: .
v_gene: TRBV6-6
CDR3nt: TGTGCCAGCGTCTCGGGACAGGTCCTAAACTATGGCTACACCTTC
CDR3aa: CASVSGQVLNYGYTF

d_gene: .
j_gene: TRBJ1-2
abundance: .
v_gene: TRBV18
CDR3nt: TGTGCCAGCTCACTTACAAAGGATAGCTATGGCTACACCTTC
CDR3aa: CASSLTKDSYGYTF

d_gene: .
j_gene: TRBJ1-1
abundance: .
v_gene: TRBV18
CDR3nt: TGTGCCAGCTCCCCCAAGGTGTCGGGAATGACTGAAGCTTTCTTT
CDR3aa: CASSPKVSGMTEAFF

d_gene: TRBD2
j_gene: TRBJ2-5
abundance: once
v_gene: TRBV5-1
CDR3nt: TGCGCCAGCAGTGCTCCCGGGGGGGCGGAGACCCAGTACTTC
CDR3aa: CASSAPGGAETQYF

d_gene: TRBD2
j_gene: TRBJ2-5
abundance: .
v_gene: TRBV2
CDR3nt: TGTGCCAGCAGAAAGCGGGGGGCACAAGAGACCCAGTACTTC
CDR3aa: CASRKRGAQETQYF

d_gene: .
j_gene: TRBJ1-2
abundance: .
v_gene: TRBV29-1
CDR3nt: TGCAGCGTTGATGGCTACACCTTC
CDR3aa: CSVDGYTF

d_gene: .
j_gene: TRBJ1-5
abundance: medium-sized
v_gene: TRBV5-1
CDR3nt: TGCGCCAGCAGCGCCAACGGGGGTCAGCCCCAGCATTTT
CDR3aa: CASSANGGQPQHF

d_gene: TRBD1
j_gene: TRBJ2-1
abundance: .
v_gene: TRBV28
CDR3nt: TGTGCCAGCTTCTATTCCCGGGACAGGGGGGGGCTTGAGCAGTTCTTC
CDR3aa: CASFYSRDRGGLEQFF

d_gene: .
j_gene: TRBJ1-2
abundance: .
v_gene: TRBV5-1
CDR3nt: TGCGCCAGCAGCTTGGCGGGCCAGTGGGGTTCTAACTATGGCTACACCTTC
CDR3aa: CASSLAGQWGSNYGYTF

d_gene: .
j_gene: TRBJ1-2
abundance: .
v_gene: TRBV5-1
CDR3nt: TGCGCCAGCAGCTTGGAGGGGTCCGTTGCAGCTAACTATGGCTACACCTTC
CDR3aa: CASSLEGSVAANYGYTF

d_gene: TRBD2
j_gene: TRBJ2-2
abundance: .
v_gene: TRBV5-1
CDR3nt: TGCGCCAGCAGCTTGGCCGGGGGGGCGTTTAACACCGGGGAGCTGTTTTTT
CDR3aa: CASSLAGGAFNTGELFF

d_gene: .
j_gene: TRBJ1-2
abundance: .
v_gene: TRBV5-4
CDR3nt: TGTGCCAGCAGCTTGGAGGGGGGGCGTCGCGGCTACACCTTC
CDR3aa: CASSLEGGRRGYTF

d_gene: .
j_gene: TRBJ2-3
abundance: .
v_gene: TRBV3-1/TRBV3-2
CDR3nt: TGTGCCAGCGGTCCCGGGACAGATACGCAGTATTTT
CDR3aa: CASGPGTDTQYF

d_gene: .
j_gene: TRBJ2-7
abundance: .
v_gene: TRBV9
CDR3nt: TGTGCCAGCAGCGTAGGGAGGAGTACCTACGAGCAGTACTTC
CDR3aa: CASSVGRSTYEQYF

d_gene: .
j_gene: TRBJ2-3
abundance: .
v_gene: TRBV7-6
CDR3nt: TGTGCCAGCAGCCCGACCGATCTACTGTCGTCCACAGATACGCAGTATTTT
CDR3aa: CASSPTDLLSSTDTQYF

d_gene: .
j_gene: TRBJ1-6
abundance: .
v_gene: TRBV10-2
CDR3nt: TGCGCCAGCAGTAAGCAGGGAACGAGTTCACCCCTCCACTTT
CDR3aa: CASSKQGTSSPLHF

d_gene: TRBD1
j_gene: TRBJ1-2
abundance: .
v_gene: TRBV28
CDR3nt: TGTGCCAGCGTGACAGGGCTCTATGGCTACACCTTC
CDR3aa: CASVTGLYGYTF

d_gene: TRBD2
j_gene: TRBJ2-5
abundance: once
v_gene: TRBV7-2
CDR3nt: TGTGCCAGCAGCTTAGCCAGCGGGGGGAGACCCTCACGGCAAGAGACCCAGTACTTC
CDR3aa: CASSLASGGRPSRQETQYF

d_gene: .
j_gene: TRBJ1-1
abundance: .
v_gene: TRBV10-3
CDR3nt: TGTGCCATCAGAGGGACGGCGAACACTGAAGCTTTCTTT
CDR3aa: CAIRGTANTEAFF

d_gene: .
j_gene: TRBJ1-2
abundance: once
v_gene: TRBV12-3/TRBV12-4
CDR3nt: TGTGCCAGCAGTGACCGGGACATCTATGGCTACACCTTC
CDR3aa: CASSDRDIYGYTF

d_gene: .
j_gene: TRBJ1-4
abundance: .
v_gene: TRBV18
CDR3nt: TGTGCCAGCTCACCAACCGGGGGAGGTAATGAAAAACTGTTTTTT
CDR3aa: CASSPTGGGNEKLFF

d_gene: TRBD1
j_gene: TRBJ1-2
abundance: .
v_gene: TRBV5-1
CDR3nt: TGCGCCAGCAGCCCGGGACAGGGGAACTATGGCTACACCTTC
CDR3aa: CASSPGQGNYGYTF

d_gene: .
j_gene: TRBJ2-1
abundance: many
v_gene: TRBV4-1
CDR3nt: TGCGCCAGCAGCCAAGGGGGGCGGGGTAATTCCTACAATGAGCAGTTCTTC
CDR3aa: CASSQGGRGNSYNEQFF

d_gene: TRBD1
j_gene: TRBJ1-5
abundance: .
v_gene: TRBV2
CDR3nt: TGTGCCAGCCGCGAGGGGGCCTTTCAGCCCCAGCATTTT
CDR3aa: CASREGAFQPQHF

d_gene: .
j_gene: TRBJ1-1
abundance: .
v_gene: TRBV18
CDR3nt: TGTGCCAGCTCACCTACTCCAGGGTTAAACACTGAAGCTTTCTTT
CDR3aa: CASSPTPGLNTEAFF

d_gene: TRBD1
j_gene: TRBJ2-2
abundance: .
v_gene: TRBV25-1
CDR3nt: TGTGCCAGCAGGCTGACAGGGGGGACCGGGGAGCTGTTTTTT
CDR3aa: CASRLTGGTGELFF

d_gene: .
j_gene: TRBJ2-1
abundance: once
v_gene: TRBV6-6
CDR3nt: TGTGCCAGCAGTTACTCGAAAGGTCCGAGTGAGCAGTTCTTC
CDR3aa: CASSYSKGPSEQFF

d_gene: .
j_gene: TRBJ1-2
abundance: .
v_gene: TRBV5-6
CDR3nt: TGTGCCAGCAGCTTGATAGACTATGGCTACACCTTC
CDR3aa: CASSLIDYGYTF

d_gene: .
j_gene: TRBJ2-7
abundance: once
v_gene: TRBV7-6
CDR3nt: TGTGCCAGCAGTCACAGAGAGACCCCCGAGAAGGAGCAGTACTTC
CDR3aa: CASSHRETPEKEQYF

d_gene: .
j_gene: TRBJ2-3
abundance: .
v_gene: TRBV24-1
CDR3nt: TGTGCCACCCAGGGCTACACAGATACGCAGTATTTT
CDR3aa: CATQGYTDTQYF

d_gene: TRBD1
j_gene: TRBJ1-2
abundance: .
v_gene: TRBV18
CDR3nt: TGTGCCAGCTCACTGGGGACAGGGCCTGCTGGCTACACCTTC
CDR3aa: CASSLGTGPAGYTF

d_gene: .
j_gene: TRBJ1-1
abundance: .
v_gene: TRBV28
CDR3nt: TGTGCCAGCACCTCCCACCTAGGGGGAGGGCGTATTGAAGCTTTCTTT
CDR3aa: CASTSHLGGGRIEAFF

d_gene: TRBD1
j_gene: TRBJ1-2
abundance: few
v_gene: TRBV6-5
CDR3nt: TGTGCCAGCACCCCGGGACAGGGTAACTATGGCTACACCTTC
CDR3aa: CASTPGQGNYGYTF

d_gene: .
j_gene: TRBJ2-4
abundance: .
v_gene: TRBV5-1
CDR3nt: TGCGCCAGCAGCGAGGTCGCGGACATTCAGTACTTC
CDR3aa: CASSEVADIQYF

d_gene: TRBD2
j_gene: TRBJ2-3
abundance: .
v_gene: TRBV7-6
CDR3nt: TGTGCCAGCAGCTTAGCGTATCGCGGGGGGGGTCCGGGAGATACGCAGTATTTT
CDR3aa: CASSLAYRGGGPGDTQYF

d_gene: TRBD2
j_gene: TRBJ2-1
abundance: .
v_gene: TRBV7-8
CDR3nt: TGTGCCAGCAGCTTAGCGGGGGGGATCTATGAGCAGTTCTTC
CDR3aa: CASSLAGGIYEQFF

d_gene: .
j_gene: TRBJ1-2
abundance: .
v_gene: TRBV28
CDR3nt: TGTGCCAGCAGCTGGGGACTTGGTGGCTACACCTTC
CDR3aa: CASSWGLGGYTF

d_gene: .
j_gene: TRBJ2-1
abundance: .
v_gene: TRBV18
CDR3nt: TGTGCCAGCTCCGACCACGCTCTGGCGATGCAGTTCTTC
CDR3aa: CASSDHALAMQFF

d_gene: .
j_gene: TRBJ2-7
abundance: .
v_gene: TRBV18
CDR3nt: TGTGCCAGCTCACCCGGGGCCACCTCCTACGAGCAGTACTTC
CDR3aa: CASSPGATSYEQYF